The sequence of this T cell receptor (beta chain) was determined in a study of early T cells in non-severe SARS-CoV-2 infection. About the research overall: Sequencing input comprised bulk RNA from unsorted whole blood; chain pairing was not available. General study points: Anti-spike CD8 responses were favored in VDJdb matching, and private and CD4 specificities were missed.

The CDR3 sequence is 11 residues long. Trimming took off 1 base at V and 7 bases at J, with 8 bases between the two ends. Germline CDR1 and CDR2: SQVTM and ANQGSEA. Molecules of cDNA were individually given unique molecular identifiers that were attached to them. TCRdb re-called the 5' RACE reads with MiXCR, one entry per CDR3 protein. The sample contains roughly 80,000 distinct CDR3 sequences, around 10% of which appear only once. About this clonotype: No antigen is known for it.

The sample in question was whole blood, obtained at baseline. The chain links TRBV29-1 to TRBJ2-7; D remains unclear. The clonotype was recovered from an adult who was a healthcare worker with PCR-confirmed SARS-CoV-2 infection or an uninfected control (not recorded which). The DNA of the CDR3 is TGCAGCGTTGAAGTAGGGCGGGAGCAGTACTTC. Translating gives CSVEVGREQYF.